The T cell receptor beta chain described here comes from a study of blood T cell repertoires in COVID-19. About the study: Specimens from acute and convalescent COVID-19 originated in the United States, Italy and Spain. Sample material is recorded as cDNA or gDNA derived from T cells, B-cell-depleted T cells, or PBMCs.

How the authors handled the data: Nucleated cell number was recorded as an estimate derived from reference gene primer amplification. Assay used: immunoSEQ multiplex PCR; TCRdb lists only in-frame clones, some missing. The V and J calls and clone size are taken from that table; D and trimming were inferred from the DNA. The sample yields about 170,000 clones, about 85% seen once. This clone occurred a few times. CDR3 length equals 13 residues. Trimming took off 6 bases at V and 8 bases at J, with 13 bases between the two ends. Germline assignment: CDR1 KGHSH and CDR2 LQKENI. The chain links TRBV18 to TRBJ1-4; D may be TRBD1 (5 bases). The sequence derives from a woman between 70 and 85 years old with COVID-19, enrolled during active disease. The sequenced sample was peripheral blood. The CDR3 DNA sequence: TGTGCCAGCTCCCCTGGGGCCCTCGAAAAACTGTTTTTT. This translates into CASSPGALEKLFF.